The subject of this entry is one TCR beta chain. V shed 0 bases and J shed 0 bases, with 21 bases lying between them. The CDR3 is made up of 19 amino acids. CDR1 is SGHKS and CDR2 is YYEKEE in the germline V gene (reference sequence). Generated by immunoSEQ multiplex PCR, the TCRdb table keeps only in-frame clones and is missing some. The table lists 2.5 million or so clones, 85% to 95% of them singletons. These data are taken from a study of shared clonotypes between healthy human individuals. The sequence derives from a man between 18 and 35 years old in good health. This rearrangement joins TRBV5-5 to TRBJ1-1, with a tentative D call TRBD1 (6 bases). What was sequenced was naive CD4+ T cells sorted from blood. The subset denotes: CD45RA+ positively selected. This CDR3 reads CASSLEGTGTSKMNTEAFF. The CDR3, as DNA: TGTGCCAGCAGCTTGGAGGGAACCGGGACAAGCAAAATGAACACTGAAGCTTTCTTT.